Presented here are 30 T cell receptor beta chains from one specimen sequenced in a study of CD8+ T cells in alopecia areata (dated 2018 in TCRdb). In light of the paper, this sample's treatment or condition label describes: oral pan-JAK inhibitor, 5-10 mg twice daily. The library was produced with the immunoSEQ multiplex PCR assay. RNA was extracted from all samples and reverse transcribed into cDNA as template for TCR sequencing. TCRdb mirrors the immuneACCESS table, restricted to in-frame sequences. Some clones are absent from its copies; in checked studies, under half trace to an unresolved V gene, and the reason for the others is unknown. The sample includes hundreds of thousands of clones, with around 64% observed a single time. The ten top clones hold roughly 0.93% of the sample. Sequences were derived from CD4+ T cells sorted from blood, sampled at week 52, from a patient treated with tofacitinib. Source of these receptors: a human donor with alopecia areata.

This clone was observed a handful of times. The V call is TRBV29-1, the J call TRBJ2-6, with D possibly being TRBD2 (5 bases). The V gene lost 7 bases and the J gene lost 0 bases, with 10 bases spanning the gap. The length of the CDR3 is 14 residues. Germline V gene sequence: CDR1 SQVTM, CDR2 ANQGSEA. The CDR3 is CSAEGGSGANVLTF. For the CDR3, the DNA is TGCAGCGCCGAGGGCGGCTCTGGGGCCAACGTCCTGACTTTC. Full variable domain (outside the CDR3, taken from reference TRBV29-1 and TRBJ2-6): SAVISQKPSRDICQRGTSLTIQCQVDSQVTMMFWYRQQPGQSLTLIATANQGSEATYESGFVIDKFPISRPNLTFSTLTVSNMSPEDSSIYLCSAEGGSGANVLTFGAGSRLTVL.

The chain has TRBV5-1 and TRBJ1-5; D possibly corresponds to TRBD1 (6 bases). Trimming took 0 bases from V and 6 from J, leaving 13 bases between them. This CDR3 comprises 15 residues. Germline V gene sequence: CDR1 SGHRS, CDR2 YFSETQ. This chain's CDR3 is CASSLDQGTGQPQHF. CDR3 sequence (DNA): TGCGCCAGCAGCTTGGATCAGGGGACCGGTCAGCCCCAGCATTTT.

V usage is TRBV15 and J usage is TRBJ2-3; D is uncertain. V lost 4 bases and J 4 bases, leaving 21 bases between the germline ends. Germline V gene lookup returns CDR1 LNHNV and CDR2 YYDKDF (reference sequence). The CDR3 spans 17 residues. The DNA for the CDR3 is TGTGCCACCAGCACCGGATTAACTCAACAGTGGGCAGATACGCAGTATTTT. Translation: CATSTGLTQQWADTQYF.

This clone was recorded only once. The chain combines TRBV11-2 with TRBJ2-3; a weak D match, TRBD2 (6 bases). There are 15 residues in the CDR3. Germline V gene lookup returns CDR1 SGHAT and CDR2 FQNNGV. V shed 0 bases and J shed 5 bases, with 12 bases lying between them. The CDR3 coding sequence is TGTGCCAGCAGCTTAGACGGGGGTCGAGGAGATACGCAGTATTTT. It yields the protein CASSLDGGRGDTQYF.

The chain links TRBV5-1 to TRBJ2-7; TRBD1 is a possible D gene (5 bases). The CDR3 runs to 15 residues. The V gene lost 1 base and the J gene lost 4 bases, with 15 bases spanning the gap. Germline V gene data show CDR1 as SGHRS and CDR2 as YFSETQ. CDR3 in DNA: TGCGCCAGCAGCTTGAGCACAGGTGTTGGGTACGAGCAGTACTTC. Encoded protein: CASSLSTGVGYEQYF.

The chain combines TRBV5-1 with TRBJ2-1, with D perhaps TRBD2 (5 bases). The CDR3 extends over 17 amino acids. V lost 0 bases to trimming and J lost 0 bases, with 13 bases between them. Looked up from germline, CDR1 is SGHRS and CDR2 is YFSETQ. Here the CDR3 DNA reads TGCGCCAGCAGCTTGGTGGCTAGCACAAGCTCCTACAATGAGCAGTTCTTC. Its translation is CASSLVASTSSYNEQFF.

The chain couples TRBV2 to TRBJ2-3; TRBD2 aligns across 12 bases. The V gene end was trimmed by 8 bases and the J gene end by 4 bases; junction bases not matched to a gene: 7. Germline lookup yields CDR1 SNHLY and CDR2 FYNNEI. This CDR3 has 15 residues. CDR3 residues: CASGLLAGGPDTQYF. CDR3 nucleotide sequence: TGTGCCAGCGGACTACTAGCGGGGGGACCAGATACGCAGTATTTT.

The rearrangement uses TRBV29-1 and TRBJ1-2; 9 positions match TRBD1. This CDR3 has 13 residues. The V and J ends lost 0 bases and 7 bases, in that order; junction bases with no gene match: 3. CDR1 SQVTM and CDR2 ANQGSEA come from the germline V gene. CDR3 protein: CSVEDPGQGGYTF. The CDR3 nucleotides read TGCAGCGTTGAAGACCCGGGACAGGGTGGCTACACCTTC.

J is TRBJ1-6 and V is TRBV7-9; D is unresolved. Trimming removed 0 bases from V and 0 bases from J, with 15 bases in between. The length of the CDR3 is 19 residues. Germline V CDR1 and CDR2: SEHNR, FQNEAQ (reference sequence). The CDR3 loop reads CASSLASGPFGSYNSPLHF. CDR3 DNA sequence: TGTGCCAGCAGCTTAGCTTCCGGGCCGTTCGGCTCCTATAATTCACCCCTCCACTTT.

The table lists this clone with a count of one. The rearrangement links TRBV30 to TRBJ2-1, with TRBD2 as a possible D gene (5 bases). CDR1 is GTSNPN and CDR2 is SVGIG in the germline V gene (reference sequence). The V end lost 0 bases, the J end lost 0 bases, and 12 bases lay between the germline ends. CDR3 size: 16 residues. The CDR3 DNA is TGTGCCTGGAGTGTACGAGGGCCGAGCTCCTACAATGAGCAGTTCTTC. This gives the protein CAWSVRGPSSYNEQFF.

J is TRBJ1-1 and V is TRBV10-3, with a possible D match to TRBD1 (5 bases). The CDR3 spans 18 residues. Between the trimmed V and J ends, which lost 0 bases and 0 bases, there was a span of 17 bases. The germline V gene has CDR1 ENHRY and CDR2 SYGVKD. The CDR3 DNA follows: TGTGCCATCAGTGAGTCAATCCCCGGGGCCCAGGTGAACACTGAAGCTTTCTTT. It yields the protein CAISESIPGAQVNTEAFF.

This sequence joins TRBV4-3 and TRBJ2-2; 8 nucleotides match TRBD1. Germline V CDR1 and CDR2: LGHNA, YSLEER. The CDR3 contains 18 residues. Trimming cost V 1 base and J 3 bases; bases outside gene matches: 10. This chain's CDR3 is CASSQGAGQGRDTGELFF. The CDR3 region has the DNA TGCGCCAGCAGCCAAGGCGCCGGACAGGGTAGGGACACCGGGGAGCTGTTTTTT.

The V and J genes are TRBV7-9 and TRBJ1-1; no firm D call. The CDR3 runs to 14 residues. V lost 5 bases and J lost 5, with 15 bases in between. Germline values: CDR1 SEHNR, CDR2 FQNEAQ (reference sequence). CDR3 region: CASSTLMVTTEAFF. The CDR3 DNA sequence: TGTGCCAGCAGCACCCTCATGGTGACGACTGAAGCTTTCTTT.

The rearrangement links TRBV6-5 to TRBJ2-3, with a tentative D call TRBD2 (7 bases). Trimming removed 6 bases at V and 2 bases at J, with 15 bases between. In germline, CDR1 is MNHEY, CDR2 SVGAGI. The CDR3 length is 15 residues. CDR3 nucleotide sequence: TGTGCCAGCAGGGCCCCGGGGGGCGACACAGATACGCAGTATTTT. It encodes CASRAPGGDTDTQYF.

V usage is TRBV7-9 and J usage is TRBJ1-4; D unresolved. V lost 1 base to trimming and J lost 5 bases, with 8 bases between them. CDR3 length equals 14 residues. Germline loops: CDR1 SEHNR, CDR2 FQNEAQ (reference sequence). CDR3: CASSLGGNNEKLFF. The CDR3 DNA sequence: TGTGCCAGCAGCTTAGGAGGGAACAATGAAAAACTGTTTTTT.

This clone has just a few counts. The CDR3 sequence: CASSSGTGNTEAFF. The CDR3 nucleotides read TGTGCCAGCAGCTCTGGGACAGGGAACACTGAAGCTTTCTTT. This sequence joins TRBV7-3 and TRBJ1-1; 8 positions agree with TRBD1. Trimming at V came to 4 bases and at J to 1 base, leaving 2 bases not matched to a gene. This CDR3 is built from 14 residues. Germline V gives CDR1 SGHTA, CDR2 FQGTGA.

The table lists this clone with a few counts. The chain employs TRBV6-6 and TRBJ1-1, with 7 bases aligning to TRBD1. The ends lost 5 bases at V and 1 base at J; junction bases unmatched: 7. The CDR3 spans 15 residues. Germline CDR1 MNHNY, CDR2 SVGAGI (reference sequence). For the CDR3, the DNA is TGTGCCAGCAGTGACCCGACAGGGCCGAACACTGAAGCTTTCTTT. It specifies CASSDPTGPNTEAFF.

This clone was counted ten times or more. The chain is built from TRBV4-1 and TRBJ2-1; perhaps TRBD1 as D (5 bases). The germline V gene encodes CDR1 MGHRA and CDR2 YSYEKL. The CDR3 is 15 amino acids. V was pared by 2 bases and J by 8 bases, with 16 bases between. The CDR3 DNA is TGCGCCAGCAGCCAAACAGGTGGGCCTATGGATGAGCAGTTCTTC. It is translated as CASSQTGGPMDEQFF.

The chain uses TRBV2 and TRBJ1-6; 10 bases map to TRBD1. Trimming cost V 6 bases and J 10 bases; bases outside gene matches: 6. Germline CDR1 SNHLY, CDR2 FYNNEI. The CDR3 has 14 residues. The CDR3 spells CASSLGQGGSPLHF. CDR3 nucleotide sequence: TGTGCCAGCAGCCTAGGACAGGGGGGATCACCCCTCCACTTT.

This clone has just a few counts. This chain uses TRBV29-1 with TRBJ2-1, with D possibly matching TRBD2 (5 bases). V shed 3 bases and J shed 10 bases, with 7 bases lying between them. Per the germline V gene, CDR1 is SQVTM and CDR2 is ANQGSEA. This CDR3 comprises 10 residues. The CDR3 here is CSVERLEQFF. For the CDR3, the DNA is TGCAGCGTTGAGCGACTAGAGCAGTTCTTC.

The CDR3 DNA follows: TGCAGTGCTTATTTGATCACTGAAGCTTTCTTT. Residues: CSAYLITEAFF. The chain employs TRBV20-1 and TRBJ1-1; D is uncertain. Per germline, CDR1 DFQATT and CDR2 SNEGSKA (reference sequence). Trimming stripped 5 bases from V and 4 bases from J, with 8 bases between. CDR3 length: 11 amino acids.

This clone was detected a few times. The rearrangement uses TRBV6-1 and TRBJ1-2; D remains unclear. This CDR3 contains 12 residues. CDR1 is MNHNS and CDR2 is SASEGT in the germline V gene. V was trimmed by 5 bases and J by 4 bases, leaving 8 bases between them. CDR3 amino acids: CASSIVVYGYTF. CDR3 bases: TGTGCCAGCAGTATCGTAGTCTATGGCTACACCTTC.

The rearrangement uses TRBV5-6 and TRBJ1-3, with unresolved D. The V gene lost 2 bases and the J gene lost 0 bases, with 6 bases spanning the gap. There are 14 residues in the CDR3. Germline V gene data show CDR1 as SGHDT and CDR2 as YYEEEE. The CDR3 loop is CASSLVRSGNTIYF. The CDR3 bases are TGTGCCAGCAGCTTAGTCCGCTCTGGAAACACCATATATTTT. The variable domain in full, completed from reference TRBV5-6 and TRBJ1-3, reads DAGVTQSPTHLIKTRGQQVTLRCSPKSGHDTVSWYQQALGQGPQFIFQYYEEEERQRGNFPDRFSGHQFPNYSSELNVNALLLGDSALYLCASSLVRSGNTIYFGEGSWLTVV.

This clone appeared a few times. The genes are TRBV6-1 and TRBJ2-5, with D tentatively TRBD2 (5 bases). Germline V gene data show CDR1 as MNHNS and CDR2 as SASEGT. The CDR3 extends over 13 amino acids. V lost 6 bases, J lost 3 bases, and 11 bases lay in between. This chain's CDR3 is CASRLDLKETQYF. The DNA of the CDR3 is TGTGCCAGCAGACTGGACTTAAAAGAGACCCAGTACTTC.

This clone has a handful of counts. The chain combines TRBV14 with TRBJ2-3; D is tentatively TRBD1 or TRBD2 (5 bases each). Germline V lookup: CDR1 SGHDN, CDR2 FVKESK. V lost 1 base and J 2 bases, leaving 7 bases between the germline ends. The CDR3 runs 14 residues. DNA for the CDR3: TGTGCCAGCAGCCAAGCGGGGCCCACAGATACGCAGTATTTT. It codes for CASSQAGPTDTQYF.

This sequence joins TRBV30 and TRBJ2-5, with D uncertain. The V and J ends lost 2 bases and 4 bases respectively, with 11 bases between them. The CDR3 is 13 amino acids. The germline gives CDR1 GTSNPN, CDR2 SVGIG (reference sequence). CDR3 in amino acids: CAWSIQNPETQYF. The CDR3 coding sequence is TGTGCCTGGAGTATACAAAACCCAGAGACCCAGTACTTC. Based on the CDR3 plus reference TRBV30 and TRBJ2-5, the full variable domain is SQTIHQWPATLVQPVGSPLSLECTVEGTSNPNLYWYRQAAGRGLQLLFYSVGIGQISSEVPQNLSASRPQDRQFILSSKKLLLSDSGFYLCAWSIQNPETQYFGPGTRLLVL.

The chain uses TRBV29-1 and TRBJ2-3; 8 nucleotides line up with TRBD1. The CDR3 covers 14 residues. Germline V gives CDR1 SQVTM, CDR2 ANQGSEA. J was trimmed by 2 bases and V by 6 bases; bases with no gene match: 7. The CDR3 DNA follows: TGCAGCGTGGCTGACAGGGGCCCCACAGATACGCAGTATTTT. This encodes CSVADRGPTDTQYF.

The J gene is TRBJ2-6, the V gene TRBV25-1; D is unresolved. The V gene's germline CDR1 is MGHDK and CDR2 SYGVNS. The V end lost 6 bases, the J end lost 4 bases, and 13 bases lay between the germline ends. CDR3 length equals 15 residues. CDR3 in DNA: TGTGCCAGCAGCCTGTTCTCCTCCGGGGCCAACGTCCTGACTTTC. It codes for CASSLFSSGANVLTF.

In this sample, this clone turned up once. This chain uses TRBV15 with TRBJ1-4, with 8 bases fitting TRBD1. This CDR3 region has 16 residues. Germline V lookup: CDR1 LNHNV, CDR2 YYDKDF (reference sequence). V lost 2 bases to trimming and J lost 7 bases; unmatched junction nucleotides: 9. The CDR3: CATSRPSTGGGEKLFF. The CDR3 coding sequence is TGTGCCACCAGCAGACCGAGCACAGGGGGAGGTGAAAAACTGTTTTTT. Looking up the rest from reference TRBV15 and TRBJ1-4 gives the full variable domain: DAMVIQNPRYQVTQFGKPVTLSCSQTLNHNVMYWYQQKSSQAPKLLFHYYDKDFNNEADTPDNFQSRRPNTSFCFLDIRSPGLGDTAMYLCATSRPSTGGGEKLFFGSGTQLSVL.

This rearrangement joins TRBV5-1 to TRBJ2-5; D uncertain. The V end lost 4 bases, the J end lost 3 bases, and 13 bases lay between the germline ends. Germline lookup yields CDR1 SGHRS and CDR2 YFSETQ. The CDR3 runs to 14 residues. The chain's CDR3 is CASSARSSEETQYF. The CDR3 DNA sequence: TGCGCCAGCAGCGCCCGGTCTTCTGAAGAGACCCAGTACTTC.